This TCR beta chain was retrieved from a study of T cell responses to AZD1222 COVID-19 vaccine. Clones were read by immunoSEQ multiplex PCR, and TCRdb kept only the in-frame ones, dropping some. The sample includes tens of thousands of clones, about 85% of them seen just once. To note about this clone: What it binds is unknown.

With 5 bases removed from V and 6 bases from J, the gap between germline ends came to 8 bases. The CDR3 is 12 residues long. The study's findings and limits: Spike-specific TCR breadth and depth were elevated following two AZD1222 doses.

The TCR was taken from an adult in good health. Sequences were derived from peripheral blood, sampled on day 0 of AZD1222 vaccination. This chain links TRBV12-3 or TRBV12-4 with TRBJ1-3, with D uncertain. The CDR3 nucleotides read TGTGCCAGCAGTCCACCAGAAAACACCATATATTTT. It translates to CASSPPENTIYF.